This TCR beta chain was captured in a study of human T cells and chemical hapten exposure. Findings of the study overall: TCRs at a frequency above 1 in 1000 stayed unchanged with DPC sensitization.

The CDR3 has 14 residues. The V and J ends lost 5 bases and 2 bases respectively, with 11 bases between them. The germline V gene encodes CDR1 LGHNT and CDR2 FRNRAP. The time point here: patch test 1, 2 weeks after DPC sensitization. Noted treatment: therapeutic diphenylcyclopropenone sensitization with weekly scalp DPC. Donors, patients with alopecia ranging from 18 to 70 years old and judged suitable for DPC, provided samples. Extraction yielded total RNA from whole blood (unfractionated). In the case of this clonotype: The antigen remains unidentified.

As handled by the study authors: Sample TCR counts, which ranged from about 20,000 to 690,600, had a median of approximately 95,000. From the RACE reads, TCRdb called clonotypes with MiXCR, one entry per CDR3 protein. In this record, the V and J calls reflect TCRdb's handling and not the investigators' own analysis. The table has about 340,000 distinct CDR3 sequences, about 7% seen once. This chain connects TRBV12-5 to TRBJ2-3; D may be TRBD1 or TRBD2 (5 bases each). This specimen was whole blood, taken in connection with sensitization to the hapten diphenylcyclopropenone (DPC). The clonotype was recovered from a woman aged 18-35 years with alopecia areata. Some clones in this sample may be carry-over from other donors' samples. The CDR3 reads CASGRDRATDTQYF. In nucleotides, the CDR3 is TGTGCTAGTGGTCGGGACCGAGCCACAGATACGCAGTATTTT.